Following are 24 T cell receptor beta chains from one sample sequenced in a study of shared clonotypes between healthy human individuals. Only in-frame clones appear in the TCRdb table, and some are missing; sequencing was by immunoSEQ multiplex PCR. The sample carries 700,000 or so clones, 72% recorded once. Source material: memory CD4+ T cells sorted from blood. The subset: CD45RA-negative fraction. These receptors were collected from a woman between 25 and 40 years old in good health.

CDR3 amino acids: CASTPGRSYSNQPQHF. The CDR3 DNA follows: TGTGCCAGTACTCCGGGACGGTCGTATAGCAATCAGCCCCAGCATTTT. The gene calls are TRBV19 and TRBJ1-5; a possible D gene is TRBD1 (5 bases). Deletions cut 7 bases from V and 0 bases from J, with 16 bases between. Germline lookup yields CDR1 LNHDA and CDR2 SQIVND (reference sequence). There are 16 residues in the CDR3. Variable domain in full (rest from reference TRBV19 and TRBJ1-5): DGGITQSPKYLFRKEGQNVTLSCEQNLNHDAMYWYRQDPGQGLRLIYYSQIVNDFQKGDIAEGYSVSREKKESFPLTVTSAQKNPTAFYLCASTPGRSYSNQPQHFGDGTRLSIL.

CDR3: CASSEGGNTEAFF. In DNA form, the CDR3 reads TGCGCCAGCAGCGAGGGGGGAAACACTGAAGCTTTCTTT. The V gene is TRBV5-1, the J gene TRBJ1-1, with a tentative D call TRBD1 (6 bases). The ends were cut back, 4 bases at V and 2 bases at J, with 9 bases in the middle. Germline CDR1 and CDR2: SGHRS and YFSETQ. This CDR3 contains 13 residues.

The chain recombines TRBV11-2 with TRBJ2-1; D possibly uses TRBD1 or TRBD2 (5 bases each). Trimming stripped 0 bases from V and 4 bases from J, with 10 bases between. The CDR3 spans 15 residues. CDR1 SGHAT and CDR2 FQNNGV come from the germline V gene. The CDR3 bases are TGTGCCAGCAGCTTAGATGGGACCTCTTACAATGAGCAGTTCTTC. This sequence encodes CASSLDGTSYNEQFF.

The chain links TRBV6-5 to TRBJ2-7; 7 nucleotides align to TRBD1. The V gene's germline CDR1 is MNHEY and CDR2 SVGAGI. The CDR3 covers 14 residues. V was clipped by 6 bases and J by 1 base; unmatched bases: 6. The CDR3 region is CASSRQGKSYEQYF. CDR3 in DNA: TGTGCCAGCAGCCGACAGGGCAAGTCCTACGAGCAGTACTTC.

The rearrangement links TRBV7-9 to TRBJ2-1; D gene unclear. Per germline, CDR1 SEHNR and CDR2 FQNEAQ (reference sequence). Trimming pared 5 bases from V and 5 bases from J, leaving 10 bases between. CDR3 size: 13 residues. This CDR3 reads CASSRYIDNEQFF. Here the CDR3 DNA reads TGTGCCAGCAGCAGGTACATCGACAATGAGCAGTTCTTC.

This clone was seen a single time. The chain has TRBV5-8 and TRBJ1-1, with 7 positions matching TRBD1. V was pared by 2 bases and J by 3 bases, with 7 bases of the junction left unmatched. Germline V lookup: CDR1 SGHTS, CDR2 YDEGEE. This CDR3 is 15 amino acids long. CDR3 in DNA: TGTGCCAGCAGCTTAGGGACAGCTCGGTACACTGAAGCTTTCTTT. Amino acid sequence: CASSLGTARYTEAFF. The full variable domain, rest sourced from reference TRBV5-8 and TRBJ1-1, is EAGVTQSPTHLIKTRGQQATLRCSPISGHTSVYWYQQALGLGLQFLLWYDEGEERNRGNFPPRFSGRQFPNYSSELNVNALELEDSALYLCASSLGTARYTEAFFGQGTRLTVV.

The rearrangement uses TRBV5-5 and TRBJ1-5, with unresolved D. Trimming cost V 2 bases and J 0 bases, with 12 bases left between them. Germline V gives CDR1 SGHKS, CDR2 YYEKEE (reference sequence). This CDR3 is 16 amino acids long. The CDR3: CASSFEGIISNQPQHF. Here the CDR3 DNA reads TGTGCCAGCAGCTTTGAGGGCATCATTAGCAATCAGCCCCAGCATTTT.

This chain uses TRBV28 with TRBJ1-1; D is perhaps TRBD1 (6 bases). The CDR3 extends over 12 amino acids. V lost 7 bases and J 8 bases, leaving 14 bases between the germline ends. Germline assignment: CDR1 MDHEN and CDR2 SYDVKM. The CDR3 protein is CASNGQQVEAFF. For the CDR3, the DNA is TGTGCCAGCAACGGACAGCAAGTGGAAGCTTTCTTT.

CDR3 region: CASSLTLPHNEQFF. The CDR3 DNA is TGTGCCAGCAGCTTAACCCTTCCCCACAATGAGCAGTTCTTC. J is TRBJ2-1 and V is TRBV7-2; D gene uncertain. There are 14 residues in the CDR3. V lost 2 bases and J 5 bases, leaving 10 bases between the germline ends. CDR1 SGHTA and CDR2 FQGNSA come from the germline V gene.

The chain joins TRBV7-2 to TRBJ2-1, with a weak D call TRBD2 (5 bases). Trimming left V 2 bases short and J 9 bases short, with 14 bases between. In germline, CDR1 is SGHTA, CDR2 FQGNSA. This CDR3 spans 14 amino acids. The CDR3 reads CASSLSGPRGEQFF. The CDR3 nucleotides read TGTGCCAGCAGCTTATCCGGGCCCCGGGGTGAGCAGTTCTTC.

The chain has TRBV28 and TRBJ2-1; a possible D gene is TRBD2 (5 bases). CDR1 and CDR2 from the germline V gene are MDHEN and SYDVKM. This CDR3 contains 14 residues. Trimming took off 8 bases at V and 1 base at J, with 12 bases between the two ends. Here the CDR3 reads CASRWERSYNEQFF. The DNA for the CDR3 is TGTGCCAGCCGGTGGGAGCGGTCCTACAATGAGCAGTTCTTC.

This rearrangement joins TRBV2 to TRBJ2-7; possibly TRBD1 for D (5 bases). CDR1 SNHLY and CDR2 FYNNEI come from the germline V gene. Deletions cut 6 bases from V and 3 bases from J, with 9 bases between. The CDR3 is 12 amino acids. DNA of the CDR3: TGTGCCAGCAGAACAGGTATCTACGAGCAGTACTTC. Encoded protein: CASRTGIYEQYF.

In nucleotides, the CDR3 is TGTGCCAGCAGCTTAGCCCAGGGGGCGATAGAGACCCAGTACTTC. Residues: CASSLAQGAIETQYF. The rearrangement uses TRBV7-2 and TRBJ2-5; 8 bases line up with TRBD1. CDR3 size: 15 residues. The ends lost 0 bases at V and 4 bases at J; junction bases unmatched: 4. The germline CDR1 and CDR2 sequences are SGHTA and FQGNSA.

The V and J genes are TRBV10-3 and TRBJ2-7; possibly TRBD1 for D (8 bases). Judging by the DNA end, TRBJ2-5 fits better; the J call may be wrong. In germline, CDR1 is ENHRY, CDR2 SYGVKD. The CDR3 is 14 residues long. The CDR3 here is CAIRTGQGGETQYF. Here the CDR3 DNA reads TGTGCCATCCGGACAGGGCAGGGAGGGGAGACCCAGTACTTC.

The table lists this clone with a count of one. The chain employs TRBV7-2 and TRBJ2-5, with 11 bases that match TRBD2. The V gene end was trimmed by 8 bases and the J gene end by 4 bases; junction bases not matched to a gene: 6. Germline V gene lookup returns CDR1 SGHTA and CDR2 FQGNSA. The CDR3 extends over 14 amino acids. The CDR3 nucleotides read TGTGCCAGCGTACGTAGCGGGAGGGGAGAGACCCAGTACTTC. As protein: CASVRSGRGETQYF.

The chain combines TRBV5-8 with TRBJ1-2; TRBD1 matches at 8 bases. The length of the CDR3 is 14 residues. Trimming took 2 bases from V and 6 from J; bases not matched to a gene: 6. Germline V gene sequence: CDR1 SGHTS, CDR2 YDEGEE. CDR3 in amino acids: CASSLWTGFNGYTF. CDR3 DNA: TGTGCCAGCAGCTTATGGACAGGGTTTAATGGCTACACCTTC.

The chain has TRBV2 and TRBJ1-2; unclear D gene. Germline V gene data show CDR1 as SNHLY and CDR2 as FYNNEI. There are 13 residues in the CDR3. V lost 5 bases to trimming and J lost 8 bases, with 15 bases between them. CDR3 DNA: TGTGCCAGCAGTCCAGAAGGGAGTAACGGCTACACCTTC. Translating it yields CASSPEGSNGYTF.

This clone was seen only a few times. The chain has TRBV9 and TRBJ2-7; no definite D call. The V end lost 1 base, the J end lost 6 bases, and 8 bases lay between the germline ends. There are 12 residues in the CDR3. CDR1 and CDR2 (germline): SGDLS, YYNGEE. Written as DNA, the CDR3 is TGTGCCAGCAGCGTATCGGTCGGCGAGCAGTACTTC. This sequence encodes CASSVSVGEQYF.

This clone was found a few times. J is TRBJ1-2 and V is TRBV18; 8 bases are shared with TRBD1. This CDR3 has 15 amino acids. The germline CDR1 and CDR2 sequences are KGHSH and LQKENI. The ends lost 2 bases at V and 7 bases at J; junction bases unmatched: 9. CDR3 in amino acids: CASSPRVEGQVGYTF. The CDR3 DNA follows: TGTGCCAGCTCACCAAGGGTAGAGGGACAGGTTGGCTACACCTTC. Combining the CDR3 with reference TRBV18 and TRBJ1-2 gives the whole variable domain NAGVMQNPRHLVRRRGQEARLRCSPMKGHSHVYWYRQLPEEGLKFMVYLQKENIIDESGMPKERFSAEFPKEGPSILRIQQVVRGDSAAYFCASSPRVEGQVGYTFGSGTRLTVV.

The CDR3 loop is CASVKSGTDTQYF. The CDR3 DNA follows: TGTGCCAGTGTGAAGTCGGGCACAGATACGCAGTATTTT. This chain connects TRBV19 to TRBJ2-3, with unresolved D. The CDR3 runs to 13 residues. Germline CDR1 is LNHDA and CDR2 is SQIVND (reference sequence). Trimming left V 8 bases short and J 1 base short, with 10 bases between.

The genes are TRBV5-1 and TRBJ1-1; D is uncertain. The germline V gene encodes CDR1 SGHRS and CDR2 YFSETQ. Trimming cost V 3 bases and J 0 bases, with 9 bases left between them. This CDR3 comprises 14 residues. This chain's CDR3 is CASSWQELNTEAFF. CDR3 coding DNA: TGCGCCAGCAGCTGGCAGGAGTTGAACACTGAAGCTTTCTTT.

Notes on this clone: In the same sample, other DNA sequences code for this CDR3. This chain connects TRBV5-1 to TRBJ1-1; D not certain. CDR3 size: 15 residues. Germline CDR1 reads SGHRS; CDR2 reads YFSETQ. V was shortened by 4 bases and J by 1 base, with 14 bases between the two germline ends. The CDR3 is CASSPVRDGNTEAFF. The CDR3 DNA is TGCGCCAGCAGCCCCGTCCGGGATGGGAACACTGAAGCTTTCTTT. The full variable domain, completed using reference TRBV5-1 and TRBJ1-1, is KAGVTQTPRYLIKTRGQQVTLSCSPISGHRSVSWYQQTPGQGLQFLFEYFSETQRNKGNFPGRFSGRQFSNSRSEMNVSTLELGDSALYLCASSPVRDGNTEAFFGQGTRLTVV.

This chain connects TRBV6-6 to TRBJ1-1, with D possibly TRBD1 on 6 matching bases. There are 14 residues in the CDR3. Germline lookup yields CDR1 MNHNY and CDR2 SVGAGI (reference sequence). V was clipped by 8 bases and J by 0 bases, with 13 bases between them. This chain's CDR3 is CASVRGAVNTEAFF. The CDR3 nucleotides are TGTGCCAGCGTCCGGGGGGCCGTGAACACTGAAGCTTTCTTT.

This clone has just a few counts. This sequence joins TRBV6-5 and TRBJ1-1, with D perhaps TRBD1 (6 bases). The CDR3 totals 14 residues. V dropped 6 bases and J dropped 1 base, with 12 bases sitting between them. CDR1 MNHEY and CDR2 SVGAGI come from the germline V gene. The CDR3 coding sequence is TGTGCCAGCAGACGTCCGGGACAGAACACTGAAGCTTTCTTT. Translated, it gives CASRRPGQNTEAFF.